This T cell receptor (beta chain) is from a study of brain T cells in children with intractable seizures. The time point denotes: blood from clinic visit 5 months post-surgery; TSC patient then seizure free. The sequenced cases were selected for having the highest brain T cell transcript signatures. Before surgery, patients took at least one anti-epileptic drug. Concerning this clone itself: Antigen unknown.

Measured with immunoSEQ multiplex PCR; TCRdb has only the in-frame clones, and not every one. The sample yields 340,000 or so clones, about 93% seen once. Overall study findings and caveats: Clones missing pre-surgery may reflect undersampling of that blood sample. Only CDR3 sequence similarity suggested viral specificity, without known HCMV serostatus.

This CDR3 spans 17 amino acids. The V segment lost 1 base and the J segment 2 bases; nucleotides outside the gene matches: 4. Germline CDR1 reads SEHNR; CDR2 reads FQNEAQ (reference sequence). This receptor was obtained from a boy less than two years old with tuberous sclerosis and intractable seizures. The chain carries TRBV7-9 and TRBJ2-3, with 12 bases matching TRBD2. The sample here was peripheral blood, taken more than 4 months after surgery. CDR3 amino acids: CASSLGTSGAHTDTQYF. The CDR3 DNA reads as TGTGCCAGCAGCTTAGGGACTAGCGGGGCCCACACAGATACGCAGTATTTT.